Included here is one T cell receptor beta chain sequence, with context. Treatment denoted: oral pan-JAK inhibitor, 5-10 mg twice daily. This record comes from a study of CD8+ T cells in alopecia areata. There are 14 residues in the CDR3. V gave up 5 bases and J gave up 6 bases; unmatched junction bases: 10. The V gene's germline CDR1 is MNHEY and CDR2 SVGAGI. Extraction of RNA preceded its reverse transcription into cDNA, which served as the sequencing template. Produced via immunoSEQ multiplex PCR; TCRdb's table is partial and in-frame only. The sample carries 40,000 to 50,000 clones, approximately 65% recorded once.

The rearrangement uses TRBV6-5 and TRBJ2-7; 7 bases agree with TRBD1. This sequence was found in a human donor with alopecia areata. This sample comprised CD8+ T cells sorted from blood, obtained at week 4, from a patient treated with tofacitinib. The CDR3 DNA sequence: TGTGCCAGCAGTACGGGACAGACCTGGGGCGAGCAGTACTTC. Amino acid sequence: CASSTGQTWGEQYF.